This entry is about one T cell receptor (beta chain). Some clones are missing from TCRdb's copy, which holds only in-frame ones; the method was immunoSEQ multiplex PCR. The data show roughly 130,000 clones, around nine tenths seen once. With 2 bases removed from V and 9 bases from J, the gap between germline ends came to 14 bases. This CDR3 contains 15 residues. In germline, CDR1 is MNHNY, CDR2 SVGAGI (reference sequence). The source of the sample is a study of blood T cell repertoires in COVID-19. Overall study context: Sources were T cells, B-cell-depleted T cells, or PBMCs; the material itself was cDNA or gDNA.

The material sequenced was peripheral blood. The TCR comes from a man aged 50 to 60 with active COVID-19. The chain uses TRBV6-6 and TRBJ1-6; perhaps TRBD1 as D (5 bases). This CDR3 is CASSYNRGEGSPLHF. Written as DNA, the CDR3 is TGTGCCAGCAGTTACAATCGAGGGGAGGGTTCACCCCTCCACTTT.